The T cell receptor beta chain under discussion was sequenced for a study of T cells in Graves' hyperthyroidism and ophthalmopathy. Study in general: Sampling of peripheral blood happened at initial diagnosis, prior to any treatment. General observations from the study: Most expanded thyroid clonotypes above 0.001 recurred in blood.

The CDR3 covers 12 residues. The germline V gene encodes CDR1 GTSNPN and CDR2 SVGIG (reference sequence). The ends were cut back, 5 bases at V and 8 bases at J, with 15 bases in the middle. There are a few counts of this clonotype. What it binds is unknown. Subjects aged 18 to 65 presented with newly diagnosed hyperthyroidism of less than 2 months' duration. For the diagnoses, clinical symptoms, serum thyroxine and TRAb, thyroid ultrasound and orbital computed tomography were used. Amplification yielded TCR beta CDR3 regions, with RNA transcripts as the source. A set of HTBI primers served as the primers for a first-round RT-PCR of the TCR CDR3. Each CDR3 protein is one row after TCRdb ran MiXCR on the multiplex PCR reads. The sample lists some 300,000 distinct CDR3 sequences, roughly 13% occurring once.

This sequence joins TRBV30 and TRBJ1-2, with D possibly matching TRBD1 (5 bases). The TCR comes from a woman between 40 and 55 years old with Graves' hyperthyroidism. The sample consisted of blood. The CDR3 protein is CAWSWGGKGYTF. The CDR3 DNA sequence: TGTGCCTGGTCGTGGGGGGGTAAAGGCTACACCTTC.